This entry lists 2 T cell receptor beta chains sequenced from one sample in a study of long-term antiretroviral therapy in people with HIV (dated 2022 in TCRdb). Sequencing of the TRB variable region was done with the immunoSEQ hsTCRB v3.0 assay at survey level resolution. TCRdb obtained this table from immuneACCESS and retained in-frame rearrangements with V and J assigned. These tables miss some clones; where compared with another copy, unresolved V genes account for less than half of the shortfall, and the remainder is unexplained. The table for this sample lists 25,000 to 30,000 clones; more than 85% of them were counted only once. The ten largest clonotypes hold less than 5% of the sample. The input for sequencing was unsorted PBMCs, taken 3.1 years after starting antiretroviral therapy. Receptor source: a man aged 18 to 29 with HIV.

The chain carries TRBV7-8 and TRBJ2-7; D gene unclear. This CDR3 is 14 amino acids long. Germline lookup yields CDR1 SGHVS and CDR2 FQNEAQ. Between the trimmed V and J ends, which lost 1 base and 0 bases, there was a span of 7 bases. CDR3: CASSLEATSYEQYF. CDR3 nucleotide sequence: TGTGCCAGCAGCTTAGAGGCAACCTCCTACGAGCAGTACTTC.

The chain couples TRBV9 to TRBJ2-2; 10 positions match TRBD2. Germline lookup yields CDR1 SGDLS and CDR2 YYNGEE. The CDR3 is made up of 21 amino acids. Trimming took 0 bases from V and 3 from J; bases not matched to a gene: 17. CDR3 coding DNA: TGTGCCAGCAGCGTAGGAGTGGGGCCACTAGCGGGACGTCCGTACACCGGGGAGCTGTTTTTT. It yields the protein CASSVGVGPLAGRPYTGELFF.